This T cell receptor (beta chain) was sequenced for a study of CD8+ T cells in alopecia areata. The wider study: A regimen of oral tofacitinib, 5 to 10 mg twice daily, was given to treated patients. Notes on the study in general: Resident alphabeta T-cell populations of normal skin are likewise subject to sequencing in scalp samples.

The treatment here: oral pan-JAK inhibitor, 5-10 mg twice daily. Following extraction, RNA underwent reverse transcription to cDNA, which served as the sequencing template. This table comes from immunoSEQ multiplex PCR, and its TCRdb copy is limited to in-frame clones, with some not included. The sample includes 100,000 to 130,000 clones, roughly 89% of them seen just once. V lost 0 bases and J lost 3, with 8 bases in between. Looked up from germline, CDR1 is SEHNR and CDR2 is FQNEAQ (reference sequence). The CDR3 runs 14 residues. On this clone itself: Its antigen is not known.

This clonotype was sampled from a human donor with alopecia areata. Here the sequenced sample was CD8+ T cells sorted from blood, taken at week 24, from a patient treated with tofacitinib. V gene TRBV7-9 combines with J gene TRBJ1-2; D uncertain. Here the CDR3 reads CASSLAGNYYGYTF. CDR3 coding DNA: TGTGCCAGCAGCTTAGCAGGGAACTACTATGGCTACACCTTC.